This T cell receptor beta chain was documented in a study of blood T cell repertoires in COVID-19 (dated by TCRdb to about 2020). Some background on the complete study: The collaborator samples originated in the United States, Italy and Spain and spanned the acute and convalescent phases of COVID-19. The material from the prospective study consisted of cDNA or gDNA derived from T cells, B-cell-depleted T cells, or PBMCs. Subjects who had been exposed to COVID-19, were actively infected with it, or had recovered from it provided the deeply sampled blood TCRbeta repertoires that made up the dataset. The repertoires were made available in a free public database intended to serve as a resource for research on the immune response to SARS-CoV-2. The samples were drawn from two sources: the first 160 participants of the ongoing ImmuneRACE study, and 1,000 to 1,500 subjects contributed by 6 global collaborators. The sample metadata nearly always contained a de-identified subject ID, COVID-19 status, age in years and sex. HLA class I and class II types, where available, came from metadata supplied by the sample provider rather than from assay-based typing.

TCRbeta CDR3 regions were amplified from genomic DNA using the immunoSEQ Assay, a bias-controlled multiplex PCR. The original methods were these. Within the assay, amplification of reference gene primers was used to estimate how many nucleated cells each sample contained. To quantify the absolute abundance of each unique TCRbeta CDR3 rearrangement, sequence reads were collapsed and filtered. For each sample, productive Simpson clonality was calculated by taking the square root of Simpson's diversity index across productive rearrangements. TCRdb's version of the immuneACCESS table is confined to in-frame rearrangements and falls short of the full clone set. An unresolved V gene accounts for under half of the shortfall where checked; the remainder is of unknown origin. The V and J calls and clone size were taken over from that table, and D and trimming were inferred from the DNA. This sample lists about 21,000 clones; 89% were detected once. The top ten hold around 6% of the sample.

Concerning this clone: No antigen is known for it. No base quality values were provided; no much bigger clone lies one nucleotide off.

General study outcomes and caveats: Clinical and demographic metadata were provided uncurated, with the amount varying by source and participant.

The collaborating institutions used their own protocols to collect whole blood in K2EDTA tubes. Collaborator samples were shipped for TCRbeta analysis as frozen whole blood, isolated PBMCs, or DNA extracted from either sample type. V sheds 1 base and J sheds 7 bases, leaving 10 bases between their ends. CDR1 and CDR2 are drawn from the germline V gene (reference sequence): LGHDT, YNNKEL. Reading from cysteine to phenylalanine, the CDR3 counts 13 amino acids. Left in the record is the CDR3 DNA by itself, 39 bases read in frame from the first base. Sequencing was carried out using peripheral blood. The receptor was derived from a human donor in a cohort sampled during active COVID-19. The rearrangement joined TRBV3-1 (or the pseudogene TRBV3-2) to TRBJ1-2, with the identity of the D gene unclear. The CDR3 reads CASSQVGSAGYTF. The nucleotides read TGTGCCAGCAGCCAAGTTGGGAGTGCTGGCTACACCTTC.